Listed below are T cell receptor beta chains from one sample, sequenced in a study of neurological immune-mediated disorders. MiXCR, applied by TCRdb to the 5' RACE reads, yields one record per CDR3 protein. Among some 65,000 distinct CDR3 sequences, roughly 3.7% were seen once, and the ten largest hold about 2.6%. The sample comprised PBMCs. These receptors were taken from a man aged 50-59 years with multiple sclerosis. The CDR3 runs from the conserved cysteine through the conserved F or W. Fields, in order: CDR3 protein, CDR3 DNA, clone size, D gene, J gene, V gene. D genes are given only for firm matches. Clone sizes are given selectively: once, few, many, or a class where the clone is expanded.

CASSFFEIDNEQFF | TGTGCCAGCAGCTTCTTCGAGATTGACAATGAGCAGTTCTTC | many | . | TRBJ2-1 | TRBV7-9
CASNPGQGANYGYTF | TGCGCCAGCAACCCTGGACAGGGAGCTAACTATGGCTACACCTTC | many | TRBD1 | TRBJ1-2 | TRBV10-2
CASMVRRELAGGYTF | TGTGCCAGCATGGTTCGCAGGGAACTTGCGGGTGGCTACACCTTC | many | . | TRBJ1-2 | TRBV5-6
CASSSWTVVREQYF | TGCGCCAGCAGCTCCTGGACAGTTGTACGCGAGCAGTACTTC | many | . | TRBJ2-7 | TRBV5-1
CAGGWADTQYF | TGTGCCGGGGGGTGGGCAGATACGCAGTATTTT | many | . | TRBJ2-3 | TRBV10-3
CSASLGDSRIVGNGYTF | TGCAGTGCTAGTCTTGGGGACAGTCGTATAGTGGGGAATGGCTACACCTTC | few | TRBD1 | TRBJ1-2 | TRBV20-1
CASSQPDTGQPQHF | TGCGCCAGCAGCCAACCGGACACCGGTCAGCCCCAGCATTTT | . | . | TRBJ1-5 | TRBV4-1
CASSQTGGGMNTEAFF | TGCGCCAGCAGCCAAACAGGGGGCGGGATGAACACTGAAGCTTTCTTT | many | TRBD1 | TRBJ1-1 | TRBV4-1
CASRDGTANTGELFF | TGTGCCAGCCGCGACGGGACAGCTAACACCGGGGAGCTGTTTTTT | many | TRBD1 | TRBJ2-2 | TRBV7-6
CASRSDQGARETQYF | TGCGCCAGCAGATCCGACCAGGGGGCGCGGGAGACCCAGTACTTC | many | TRBD1 | TRBJ2-5 | TRBV5-1
CSAHGQGRNQPQHF | TGCAGTGCCCACGGACAGGGTAGAAATCAGCCCCAGCATTTT | many | TRBD1 | TRBJ1-5 | TRBV20-1
CASSFGGGGGELFF | TGCGCCAGCAGCTTTGGAGGGGGCGGCGGGGAGCTGTTTTTT | many | . | TRBJ2-2 | TRBV5-1
CASRPGLNTGELFF | TGCGCCAGCAGGCCGGGTCTGAACACCGGGGAGCTGTTTTTT | many | . | TRBJ2-2 | TRBV10-2
CASSLMSGQGSLEQFF | TGCGCCAGCAGCTTAATGTCGGGACAGGGCTCTCTTGAGCAGTTCTTC | many | TRBD1 | TRBJ2-1 | TRBV5-1
CASSKPEVGVGEQFF | TGCGCCAGCAGCAAACCCGAGGTGGGCGTAGGTGAGCAGTTCTTC | many | . | TRBJ2-1 | TRBV5-1
CASRDGQGAPNYGYTF | TGTGCCAGCAGAGATGGACAGGGAGCTCCTAACTATGGCTACACCTTC | many | TRBD1 | TRBJ1-2 | TRBV6-6
CASSYSPNNSPLHF | TGTGCCAGCAGCTACTCTCCAAACAATTCACCCCTCCACTTT | many | . | TRBJ1-6 | TRBV7-2
CASQGTLGSSPLHF | TGCGCCAGCCAAGGGACACTTGGAAGTTCACCCCTCCACTTT | many | . | TRBJ1-6 | TRBV5-1
CASSFWAYEQYF | TGTGCCAGCAGTTTTTGGGCCTACGAGCAGTACTTC | many | . | TRBJ2-7 | TRBV12-3/TRBV12-4
CASSQMWRGGEETQYF | TGTGCCAGCAGCCAAATGTGGCGGGGCGGTGAAGAGACCCAGTACTTC | many | . | TRBJ2-5 | TRBV3-1
CASSQAYEQYF | TGTGCCAGCAGTCAGGCCTACGAGCAGTACTTC | . | . | TRBJ2-7 | TRBV6-6
CASSPAGLAGSYNEQFF | TGTGCCAGCAGCCCCGCCGGACTAGCGGGGTCCTACAATGAGCAGTTCTTC | many | TRBD2 | TRBJ2-1 | TRBV3-1
CSAVRTGGFIEAFF | TGCAGTGCTGTGAGGACAGGGGGCTTTATTGAAGCTTTCTTT | many | TRBD1 | TRBJ1-1 | TRBV20-1
CASSSDRNSPLHF | TGTGCCAGCAGCTCGGATCGGAATTCACCCCTCCACTTT | many | . | TRBJ1-6 | TRBV5-6
CASSESQIANYGYTF | TGTGCCAGCAGTGAGTCTCAGATCGCTAACTATGGCTACACCTTC | many | . | TRBJ1-2 | TRBV25-1
CASSPGTGGRNEQFF | TGTGCCAGCAGTCCAGGGACAGGAGGACGCAATGAGCAGTTCTTC | . | TRBD1 | TRBJ2-1 | TRBV12-3/TRBV12-4
CASSPEGDTQYF | TGTGCCAGCTCACCAGAGGGGGATACGCAGTATTTT | . | . | TRBJ2-3 | TRBV18
CASSPQGRGGELFF | TGTGCCAGCAGTCCCCAGGGGCGGGGCGGGGAGCTGTTTTTT | many | . | TRBJ2-2 | TRBV6-2/TRBV6-3
CASSLRTGGTEAFF | TGCGCCAGCAGCCTACGGACAGGGGGAACTGAAGCTTTCTTT | many | TRBD1 | TRBJ1-1 | TRBV4-3
CASFPGQGAHTIYF | TGTGCCAGCTTTCCGGGACAGGGGGCACACACCATATATTTT | many | TRBD1 | TRBJ1-3 | TRBV28
CASSQVGQGGGQPQHF | TGCGCCAGCAGCCAAGTCGGACAGGGGGGCGGTCAGCCCCAGCATTTT | many | TRBD1 | TRBJ1-5 | TRBV4-1